One sample yielded the 27 T cell receptor beta chains listed below, sequenced in a study of CD8 T cells in ankylosing spondylitis. TCRdb redid the calling of the 5' RACE reads with MiXCR, one entry per CDR3 protein. Of tens of thousands of distinct CDR3 sequences listed, about 5.1% are singletons. What was sequenced was blood, either unsorted or a sorted T cell fraction (not recorded which). Receptor source: a female donor with ankylosing spondylitis or in good health (not recorded which).

For this clonotype: A much larger clone lies a single base off, so this may be a read error. This rearrangement joins TRBV9 to TRBJ2-2; D is unresolved. The CDR3 covers 14 residues. The germline V gene encodes CDR1 SGDLS and CDR2 YYNGEE. V was shortened by 0 bases and J by 3 bases, with 6 bases between the two germline ends. CDR3 in amino acids: CASSVDGHTGELFF. CDR3 in DNA: TGTGCCAGCAGCGTAGACGGGCACACCGGGGAGCTGTTTTTT.

This clonotype came up many times. V is TRBV9 and J is TRBJ2-1; D is undetermined. The CDR3 extends over 12 amino acids. Per the germline V gene, CDR1 is SGDLS and CDR2 is YYNGEE. The V gene lost 4 bases and the J gene lost 8 bases, with 10 bases spanning the gap. CDR3 residues: CASSYTLDEQFF. In DNA form, the CDR3 reads TGTGCCAGCAGCTACACTTTGGATGAGCAGTTCTTC.

This clonotype was counted ten times or more. The chain employs TRBV9 and TRBJ2-2; 8 bases agree with TRBD1. CDR1 and CDR2 (germline): SGDLS, YYNGEE. Trimming removed 3 bases from V and 6 bases from J; junction bases left unmatched: 7. The CDR3 runs to 15 residues. CDR3 region: CASSARGPSAGELFF. CDR3 nucleotides: TGTGCCAGCAGCGCCAGGGGGCCTTCGGCCGGGGAGCTGTTTTTT.

This clonotype has a count of ten or more. This sequence joins TRBV9 and TRBJ2-1, with a tentative D call TRBD2 (6 bases). This CDR3 region has 15 residues. The germline V and J ends were trimmed by 4 bases and 4 bases, with 15 bases remaining between them. CDR1 SGDLS and CDR2 YYNGEE come from the germline V gene. CDR3 residues: CASSPRWGLYNEQFF. The DNA of the CDR3 is TGTGCCAGCAGCCCTAGATGGGGACTTTACAATGAGCAGTTCTTC.

This clonotype was seen many times. This chain links TRBV9 with TRBJ2-3; 13 nucleotides agree with TRBD2. This CDR3 has 16 amino acids. CDR1 is SGDLS, CDR2 YYNGEE, per germline. With 3 bases clipped from V and 7 bases from J, the junction kept 8 bases outside the gene matches. The chain's CDR3 is CASSEPGTSGAYTQYF. The CDR3 DNA reads TGTGCCAGCAGCGAACCCGGGACTAGCGGGGCGTATACGCAGTATTTT.

This clonotype was seen many times. The rearrangement links TRBV9 to TRBJ2-5; no reliable D call. The CDR3 sequence is 14 residues long. Germline-derived CDR1 and CDR2 are SGDLS and YYNGEE. V was cut by 2 bases and J by 5 bases, with 13 bases left in between. The CDR3 spells CASSVRAESETQYF. The CDR3 DNA reads as TGTGCCAGCAGCGTCCGGGCCGAGTCCGAGACCCAGTACTTC.

The genes are TRBV20-1 and TRBJ2-1; 9 bases match TRBD2. The CDR3 extends over 16 amino acids. J gave up 5 bases and V 5 bases, and 13 bases lay outside the gene matches. Looked up from germline, CDR1 is DFQATT and CDR2 is SNEGSKA (reference sequence). CDR3 amino acids: CSAWDLVAGANNEQFF. The DNA of the CDR3 is TGCAGTGCTTGGGATCTCGTAGCGGGGGCGAACAATGAGCAGTTCTTC.

The chain uses TRBV9 and TRBJ2-2; 8 bases agree with TRBD2. The CDR3 runs to 16 residues. The germline CDR1 and CDR2 sequences are SGDLS and YYNGEE. The V gene end was trimmed by 0 bases and the J gene end by 4 bases; junction bases not matched to a gene: 5. CDR3 nucleotide sequence: TGTGCCAGCAGCGTAGACGGGGGGGCGCGCACCGGGGAGCTGTTTTTT. Amino acid sequence: CASSVDGGARTGELFF.

This clonotype was counted at least ten times. The rearrangement uses TRBV9 and TRBJ2-2; D gene unclear. CDR3 length: 14 residues. The V end was cut by 6 bases, the J end by 0 bases, with 9 bases between. Germline V gene sequence: CDR1 SGDLS, CDR2 YYNGEE. CDR3: CASNMSPNTGELFF. DNA for the CDR3: TGTGCCAGCAATATGAGTCCGAACACCGGGGAGCTGTTTTTT.

This clonotype was picked up many times. The chain couples TRBV9 to TRBJ2-7; D possibly corresponds to TRBD1 (6 bases). V was cut by 3 bases and J by 0 bases, with 13 bases left in between. The CDR3 is 15 amino acids. Germline V lookup: CDR1 SGDLS, CDR2 YYNGEE. This chain's CDR3 is CASSETGQSSYEQYF. The CDR3 coding sequence is TGTGCCAGCAGCGAGACGGGACAAAGCTCCTACGAGCAGTACTTC.

V and J are TRBV9 and TRBJ1-2; 9 nucleotides match TRBD1. V lost 0 bases and J lost 2; bases outside the gene matches: 5. Looked up from germline, CDR1 is SGDLS and CDR2 is YYNGEE. This CDR3 region has 16 residues. DNA of the CDR3: TGTGCCAGCAGCGTAGGGGACAGGGTGGTCAACTATGGCTACACCTTC. Translating gives CASSVGDRVVNYGYTF.

At least ten counts were recorded for this clonotype. The CDR3 is CASSTGQGRSGDTQYF. CDR3 nucleotide sequence: TGTGCCAGCAGCACCGGACAGGGACGTTCTGGAGATACGCAGTATTTT. The V call is TRBV9, the J call TRBJ2-3; 8 nucleotides agree with TRBD1. The V gene end was trimmed by 4 bases and the J gene end by 5 bases; junction bases not matched to a gene: 12. This CDR3 has 16 amino acids. The germline V gene has CDR1 SGDLS and CDR2 YYNGEE.

This clonotype was counted at least ten times. The chain uses TRBV9 and TRBJ2-1; TRBD2 agrees at 10 bases. The CDR3 spans 15 residues. Losses at the gene ends were 2 bases for V and 7 bases for J; bases not matched to a gene: 6. Germline CDR1 reads SGDLS; CDR2 reads YYNGEE. CDR3 in amino acids: CASSVGTSAWNEQFF. The DNA for the CDR3 is TGTGCCAGCAGCGTTGGGACTAGCGCCTGGAATGAGCAGTTCTTC.

The chain combines TRBV9 with TRBJ2-3, with D tentatively TRBD1 (6 bases). This CDR3 is 17 amino acids long. Germline V gene data show CDR1 as SGDLS and CDR2 as YYNGEE. V dropped 4 bases and J dropped 2 bases, with 20 bases sitting between them. The chain's CDR3 is CASSQRATGGHTDTQYF. The CDR3 DNA reads TGTGCCAGCAGCCAGAGGGCTACTGGGGGACACACAGATACGCAGTATTTT.

Many counts were recorded for this clonotype. The gene calls are TRBV9 and TRBJ2-1; D possibly corresponds to TRBD2 (6 bases). This CDR3 comprises 13 residues. Germline V CDR1 and CDR2: SGDLS, YYNGEE. The V and J ends lost 4 bases and 9 bases respectively, with 14 bases between them. The CDR3 nucleotides read TGTGCCAGCAGCCCCCGGGACTTCGGTGAGCAGTTCTTC. It encodes CASSPRDFGEQFF.

This clonotype was detected many times. The chain uses TRBV9 and TRBJ2-1; 15 positions match TRBD2. V was clipped by 4 bases and J by 4 bases; unmatched bases: 9. Germline CDR1 and CDR2: SGDLS and YYNGEE. The CDR3 sequence is 18 residues long. As DNA, the CDR3 is TGTGCCAGCAGCCAAGGACTAGCGGGAGGGTCGGGGTACAATGAGCAGTTCTTC. Protein sequence: CASSQGLAGGSGYNEQFF.

Many counts were recorded for this clonotype. The V and J genes are TRBV9 and TRBJ2-5; weak D call: TRBD1 (5 bases). Germline V gives CDR1 SGDLS, CDR2 YYNGEE. The CDR3 runs to 14 residues. The V end was cut by 3 bases, the J end by 2 bases, with 11 bases between. The CDR3 sequence is CASSGRTFQETQYF. CDR3 sequence (DNA): TGTGCCAGCAGCGGTAGGACATTTCAAGAGACCCAGTACTTC.

The chain links TRBV9 to TRBJ2-3; no clear D. The CDR3 totals 12 residues. Germline-derived CDR1 and CDR2 are SGDLS and YYNGEE. Trimming took off 4 bases at V and 4 bases at J, with 7 bases between the two ends. DNA of the CDR3: TGTGCCAGCAGCAGAGGTCCAGATACGCAGTATTTT. This encodes CASSRGPDTQYF. Combining the CDR3 with reference TRBV9 and TRBJ2-3 gives the whole variable domain DSGVTQTPKHLITATGQRVTLRCSPRSGDLSVYWYQQSLDQGLQFLIQYYNGEERAKGNILERFSAQQFPDLHSELNLSSLELGDSALYFCASSRGPDTQYFGPGTRLTVL.

This clonotype has a count of ten or more. The rearrangement links TRBV9 to TRBJ2-5; TRBD2 agrees at 10 bases. This CDR3 has 17 amino acids. Germline V lookup: CDR1 SGDLS, CDR2 YYNGEE. V trimming: 4 bases; J trimming: 2 bases; junction bases outside the gene matches: 11. The CDR3 sequence: CASSPSPAGGLQETQYF. The CDR3 bases are TGTGCCAGCAGCCCCAGCCCAGCGGGGGGGCTACAAGAGACCCAGTACTTC.

In its sample, this clonotype was seen many times. The chain links TRBV9 to TRBJ2-1; 11 bases line up with TRBD2. The CDR3 covers 15 residues. V shed 5 bases and J 2 bases; nucleotides not matched to a gene: 3. CDR1 is SGDLS and CDR2 is YYNGEE in the germline V gene. CDR3 nucleotide sequence: TGTGCCAGCAGTCTTAGCGGGGGGGCCTACAATGAGCAGTTCTTC. Residues: CASSLSGGAYNEQFF.

This clonotype was seen at least ten times. The CDR3 DNA sequence: TGTGCCAGCAGCGTAGAAAGCGGGGGGTACAATGAGCAGTTCTTC. Its translation is CASSVESGGYNEQFF. This chain joins TRBV9 and TRBJ2-1; 9 bases are shared with TRBD2. Germline V CDR1 and CDR2: SGDLS, YYNGEE. The V gene end was trimmed by 0 bases and the J gene end by 4 bases; junction bases not matched to a gene: 2. The CDR3 is made up of 15 amino acids.

This clonotype was counted at least ten times. CDR3 protein: CASSGAKETQYF. CDR3 in DNA: TGTGCCAGCAGCGGGGCTAAAGAGACCCAGTACTTC. The genes are TRBV9 and TRBJ2-5; D call uncertain. Per germline, CDR1 SGDLS and CDR2 YYNGEE. The CDR3 runs to 12 residues. V lost 3 bases and J lost 3, with 6 bases in between. The full variable domain, completed using reference TRBV9 and TRBJ2-5, is DSGVTQTPKHLITATGQRVTLRCSPRSGDLSVYWYQQSLDQGLQFLIQYYNGEERAKGNILERFSAQQFPDLHSELNLSSLELGDSALYFCASSGAKETQYFGPGTRLLVL.

This clonotype occurred a few times. The V gene is TRBV9, the J gene TRBJ2-3, with a tentative D call TRBD2 (5 bases). Trimming removed 0 bases at V and 0 bases at J, with 11 bases between. The CDR3 loop spans 16 amino acids. CDR1 and CDR2 (germline): SGDLS, YYNGEE. CDR3 sequence (DNA): TGTGCCAGCAGCGTAGGTTCTAGCAAAAGCACAGATACGCAGTATTTT. This translates into CASSVGSSKSTDTQYF.

This clonotype came up a few times. The J gene is TRBJ2-2, the V gene TRBV9; D call uncertain. The CDR3 sequence is 14 residues long. The germline V gene has CDR1 SGDLS and CDR2 YYNGEE. The ends were cut back, 0 bases at V and 5 bases at J, with 8 bases in the middle. The CDR3: CASSVEAGTGELFF. The CDR3 bases are TGTGCCAGCAGCGTAGAAGCCGGGACCGGGGAGCTGTTTTTT. Full variable domain (rest looked up from reference TRBV9 and TRBJ2-2): DSGVTQTPKHLITATGQRVTLRCSPRSGDLSVYWYQQSLDQGLQFLIQYYNGEERAKGNILERFSAQQFPDLHSELNLSSLELGDSALYFCASSVEAGTGELFFGEGSRLTVL.

In its sample, this clonotype was seen many times. This chain uses TRBV9 with TRBJ2-1; 8 nucleotides align to TRBD1. Germline assignment: CDR1 SGDLS and CDR2 YYNGEE. With V trimmed by 2 bases and J by 7 bases, 2 bases remained unmatched. CDR3 length equals 13 residues. The chain's CDR3 is CASSVGQVNEQFF. The CDR3 DNA reads as TGTGCCAGCAGCGTGGGACAGGTTAATGAGCAGTTCTTC.

The table lists this clonotype with many counts. This chain connects TRBV9 to TRBJ2-7, with 8 bases identical to TRBD2. Germline V gene data show CDR1 as SGDLS and CDR2 as YYNGEE. The V gene end was trimmed by 0 bases and the J gene end by 0 bases; junction bases not matched to a gene: 2. The CDR3 sequence is 15 residues long. The CDR3 is CASSVAGTSSYEQYF. CDR3 nucleotide sequence: TGTGCCAGCAGCGTAGCGGGGACTAGCTCCTACGAGCAGTACTTC.

This clonotype was detected only a few times. V gene TRBV9 combines with J gene TRBJ2-7, with 11 bases matching TRBD2. The germline V gene encodes CDR1 SGDLS and CDR2 YYNGEE. CDR3 length: 17 amino acids. V gave up 4 bases and J gave up 4 bases; unmatched junction bases: 13. DNA of the CDR3: TGTGCCAGCAGCCCGGGGGGCAATCTAGCGGGGGGATACGAGCAGTACTTC. Translation: CASSPGGNLAGGYEQYF. Full variable domain (missing parts from reference TRBV9 and TRBJ2-7): DSGVTQTPKHLITATGQRVTLRCSPRSGDLSVYWYQQSLDQGLQFLIQYYNGEERAKGNILERFSAQQFPDLHSELNLSSLELGDSALYFCASSPGGNLAGGYEQYFGPGTRLTVT.